The 28 T cell receptor beta chains given below trace back to one sample, sequenced in a study of PD-1 blockade in classical Hodgkin lymphoma. Assay used: immunoSEQ multiplex PCR; TCRdb lists only in-frame clones, some missing. Here the sample spans about 28,000 clones, approximately 66% being singletons. Brentuximab vedotin exposure varied among the patients, all of whom had relapsed after autologous stem cell transplantation. Material: peripheral blood mononuclear cells (PBMCs), obtained before the second cycle of nivolumab. These receptors originate from a human donor with classical Hodgkin lymphoma.

The CDR3 region is CASSTSSGIGYNEQFF. CDR3 in DNA: TGTGCCAGCAGCACAAGTAGCGGGATTGGCTACAATGAGCAGTTCTTC. This chain joins TRBV9 and TRBJ2-1, with TRBD2 matching over 8 bases. V lost 4 bases to trimming and J lost 3 bases; unmatched junction nucleotides: 9. CDR1 SGDLS and CDR2 YYNGEE come from the germline V gene. The CDR3 totals 16 residues.

This clone has at least ten counts. The chain employs TRBV27 and TRBJ1-1, with D unclear. This CDR3 is built from 15 residues. Germline V gene sequence: CDR1 MNHEY, CDR2 SMNVEV (reference sequence). Trimming left V 3 bases short and J 0 bases short, with 11 bases between. DNA for the CDR3: TGTGCCAGCAGTTTGTCGGGCGGAATGAACACTGAAGCTTTCTTT. It yields the protein CASSLSGGMNTEAFF.

This clone is a singleton in its sample. The CDR3 sequence: CASSRDYVGVSEEKLFF. The CDR3 DNA reads TGCGCCAGCAGCCGTGACTATGTGGGGGTGAGTGAGGAAAAACTGTTTTTT. The chain has TRBV4-3 and TRBJ1-4; perhaps TRBD1 as D (5 bases). Germline V CDR1 and CDR2: LGHNA, YSLEER. Trimming left V 4 bases short and J 8 bases short, with 23 bases between. CDR3 length: 17 residues.

This clone has only a few counts. The chain couples TRBV7-9 to TRBJ1-1, with 8 bases identical to TRBD1. The CDR3 has 13 residues. Germline CDR1 is SEHNR and CDR2 is FQNEAQ (reference sequence). After removal of 5 bases from V and 3 bases from J, the junction contained 2 bases not matched to a gene. As DNA, the CDR3 is TGTGCCAGCAGCGGACAGGGTGACACTGAAGCTTTCTTT. This translates into CASSGQGDTEAFF.

This clone was seen a few times. V gene TRBV19 combines with J gene TRBJ1-1, with TRBD1 identical over 9 bases. The CDR3 contains 14 residues. V was clipped by 3 bases and J by 5 bases; unmatched bases: 4. Germline-derived CDR1 and CDR2 are LNHDA and SQIVND (reference sequence). The CDR3 region has the DNA TGTGCCAGTAGTATCCGGGGGACAGGGACTGAAGCTTTCTTT. The encoded protein is CASSIRGTGTEAFF.

This clone has more than one count but fewer than ten. V usage is TRBV27 and J usage is TRBJ2-1, with D possibly TRBD1 on 5 matching bases. CDR1 is MNHEY, CDR2 SMNVEV, per germline (reference sequence). The CDR3 sequence is 14 residues long. V lost 6 bases, J lost 0 bases, and 9 bases lay in between. CDR3 nucleotides: TGTGCCAGCAGCCGACAGAGCTCCTACAATGAGCAGTTCTTC. Residues: CASSRQSSYNEQFF.

The rearrangement uses TRBV18 and TRBJ2-2, with TRBD1 as a possible D gene (6 bases). CDR3 length: 16 residues. With 4 bases removed from V and 6 bases from J, the gap between germline ends came to 18 bases. Germline V gene lookup returns CDR1 KGHSH and CDR2 LQKENI. For the CDR3, the DNA is TGTGCCAGCTCACTAGACAGGCCCAGTCTTGCCGGGGAGCTGTTTTTT. This sequence encodes CASSLDRPSLAGELFF. Full variable domain (rest looked up from reference TRBV18 and TRBJ2-2): NAGVMQNPRHLVRRRGQEARLRCSPMKGHSHVYWYRQLPEEGLKFMVYLQKENIIDESGMPKERFSAEFPKEGPSILRIQQVVRGDSAAYFCASSLDRPSLAGELFFGEGSRLTVL.

This clone was found a few times. The rearrangement links TRBV6-6 to TRBJ2-5; 7 bases fit TRBD2. The CDR3 has 16 residues. V was pared by 6 bases and J by 3 bases, with 13 bases of the junction left unmatched. Germline CDR1 and CDR2: MNHNY and SVGAGI (reference sequence). The CDR3 here is CASSPSRRGRKETQYF. The DNA for the CDR3 is TGTGCCAGCAGCCCCTCTAGGCGGGGGAGAAAAGAGACCCAGTACTTC.

This clone was seen only a few times. The chain uses TRBV6-6 and TRBJ1-1; 9 nucleotides line up with TRBD1. The CDR3 is 16 residues long. CDR1 is MNHNY, CDR2 SVGAGI, per germline (reference sequence). Germline trimming cut 2 bases from V and 0 bases from J; bases unmatched to any gene: 4. This CDR3 is CASSYGTGTMNTEAFF. The DNA of the CDR3 is TGTGCCAGCAGTTACGGGACAGGGACAATGAACACTGAAGCTTTCTTT.

The genes are TRBV5-1 and TRBJ1-4, with TRBD1 as a possible D gene (5 bases). Trimming shortened V by 3 bases and J by 8 bases, and 11 bases separated the two germline ends. Germline CDR1 SGHRS, CDR2 YFSETQ. The CDR3 is made up of 13 amino acids. CDR3 sequence reads: CASSSVGEEKLFF. CDR3 DNA sequence: TGCGCCAGCAGCTCGGTAGGGGAGGAAAAACTGTTTTTT.

The chain uses TRBV10-3 and TRBJ1-6; 9 bases agree with TRBD1. Per germline, CDR1 ENHRY and CDR2 SYGVKD. With V trimmed by 3 bases and J by 10 bases, 13 bases remained unmatched. The CDR3 totals 17 residues. The CDR3 spells CAISEEPPGQGRSPLHF. In DNA, the CDR3 is TGTGCCATCAGTGAAGAGCCACCGGGACAGGGCAGATCACCCCTCCACTTT.

The rearrangement links TRBV7-8 to TRBJ2-5; TRBD1 matches at 7 bases. V was pared by 4 bases and J by 2 bases, with 7 bases of the junction left unmatched. This CDR3 region has 15 residues. Germline V gene sequence: CDR1 SGHVS, CDR2 FQNEAQ. The CDR3 loop is CASSSVEGAQETQYF. The CDR3 DNA reads as TGTGCCAGCAGCTCGGTCGAGGGGGCGCAAGAGACCCAGTACTTC.

The J gene is TRBJ1-6, the V gene TRBV6-4; no clear D. This CDR3 is built from 13 residues. CDR1 and CDR2 (germline): MRHNA, SNTAGT. Trimming pared 6 bases from V and 4 bases from J, leaving 7 bases between. CDR3 sequence (DNA): TGTGCCAGCAGCCGGGATTATAATTCACCCCTCCACTTT. Translated: CASSRDYNSPLHF.

V is TRBV27 and J is TRBJ1-5; TRBD1 matches 11 bases. Germline CDR1 is MNHEY and CDR2 is SMNVEV (reference sequence). Unmatched junction bases numbered 2, after V lost 6 bases and J lost 7 bases. This CDR3 comprises 13 residues. The CDR3 DNA reads TGTGCCAGCAGCTGGACAGGGGGCCAGCCCCAGCATTTT. Protein: CASSWTGGQPQHF.

Turning to this clone: One end of the junction fails to match germline, which may point to a read error. The rearrangement links TRBV19 to TRBJ1-1; D remains ambiguous. From germline, CDR1 is LNHDA and CDR2 SQIVND (reference sequence). The CDR3 is made up of 12 amino acids. The CDR3 region is CASSFLKTEAFF. The CDR3 region has the DNA TGTGCCAGTAGTTTTTTGAAGACTGAAGCTTTCTTT. Drawing the rest from reference TRBV19 and TRBJ1-1, the complete variable domain is DGGITQSPKYLFRKEGQNVTLSCEQNLNHDAMYWYRQDPGQGLRLIYYSQIVNDFQKGDIAEGYSVSREKKESFPLTVTSAQKNPTAFYLCASSFLKTEAFFGQGTRLTVV.

The CDR3 sequence is CASSWGTGVPNQPQHF. In DNA, the CDR3 is TGTGCCAGCAGTTGGGGGACAGGGGTTCCCAATCAGCCCCAGCATTTT. The rearrangement joins TRBV6-6 to TRBJ1-5; 10 bases are shared with TRBD1. Per the germline V gene, CDR1 is MNHNY and CDR2 is SVGAGI (reference sequence). This CDR3 comprises 16 residues. J gave up 3 bases and V 4 bases, and 6 bases lay outside the gene matches.

The V and J genes are TRBV29-1 and TRBJ1-4, with a tentative D call TRBD1 (5 bases). The CDR3 has 15 residues. Germline V gives CDR1 SQVTM, CDR2 ANQGSEA. V lost 6 bases and J lost 4, with 18 bases in between. The CDR3 is CSVTGRGAFNEKLFF. In nucleotides, the CDR3 is TGCAGCGTGACGGGAAGGGGCGCTTTTAATGAAAAACTGTTTTTT.

This clone showed up just a few times. The rearrangement uses TRBV14 and TRBJ1-4, with no clear D. Trimming shortened V by 1 base and J by 10 bases, and 7 bases separated the two germline ends. Per the germline V gene, CDR1 is SGHDN and CDR2 is FVKESK. The CDR3 runs to 12 residues. CDR3 loop: CASSQVGSKLFF. In nucleotides, the CDR3 is TGTGCCAGCAGCCAAGTTGGGTCAAAACTGTTTTTT.

The rearrangement uses TRBV7-9 and TRBJ2-7; the D gene could be TRBD1 or TRBD2 (5 bases each). V was clipped by 3 bases and J by 6 bases, with 18 bases between them. The CDR3 sequence is 15 residues long. Germline V gene lookup returns CDR1 SEHNR and CDR2 FQNEAQ (reference sequence). The CDR3 is CASSLGVGTQGEQYF. The CDR3 DNA follows: TGTGCCAGCAGCTTGGGGGTGGGGACGCAGGGCGAGCAGTACTTC.

This clone has only a few counts. This sequence joins TRBV28 and TRBJ2-5; D is ambiguous. The V end lost 6 bases, the J end lost 0 bases, and 8 bases lay between the germline ends. Germline V gene lookup returns CDR1 MDHEN and CDR2 SYDVKM. The CDR3 has 13 residues. The CDR3 region is CASSLGYQETQYF. The CDR3 DNA sequence: TGTGCCAGCAGCTTGGGGTACCAAGAGACCCAGTACTTC.

The rearrangement links TRBV6-4 to TRBJ1-2, with unresolved D. There are 14 residues in the CDR3. The germline gives CDR1 MRHNA, CDR2 SNTAGT. With 3 bases removed from V and 6 bases from J, the gap between germline ends came to 14 bases. The chain's CDR3 is CASSEGQATHGYTF. The CDR3 nucleotides read TGTGCCAGCAGTGAGGGTCAGGCGACCCATGGCTACACCTTC.

This clone is deemed medium-sized. This chain joins TRBV2 and TRBJ2-7; D is undetermined. V was clipped by 2 bases and J by 0 bases, with 8 bases between them. The CDR3 sequence is 14 residues long. From germline, CDR1 is SNHLY and CDR2 FYNNEI. The CDR3 DNA sequence: TGTGCCAGCAGTGAATTGGGATTCTCCTACGAGCAGTACTTC. Protein product: CASSELGFSYEQYF.

This chain uses TRBV9 with TRBJ2-2, with D perhaps assigned TRBD1 or TRBD2 (5 bases each). V dropped 1 base and J dropped 2 bases, with 9 bases sitting between them. Per germline, CDR1 SGDLS and CDR2 YYNGEE. This CDR3 comprises 15 residues. The CDR3 DNA sequence: TGTGCCAGCAGCGTATGGGACGGAAACACCGGGGAGCTGTTTTTT. Its translation: CASSVWDGNTGELFF. Full variable domain (missing parts from reference TRBV9 and TRBJ2-2): DSGVTQTPKHLITATGQRVTLRCSPRSGDLSVYWYQQSLDQGLQFLIQYYNGEERAKGNILERFSAQQFPDLHSELNLSSLELGDSALYFCASSVWDGNTGELFFGEGSRLTVL.

This chain uses TRBV5-4 with TRBJ2-7, with a weak D call TRBD1 (6 bases). This CDR3 region has 12 residues. The V end was cut by 3 bases, the J end by 4 bases, with 8 bases between. Germline assignment: CDR1 SGHNT and CDR2 YYREEE (reference sequence). This CDR3 reads CASSSDRYEQYF. CDR3 in DNA: TGTGCCAGCAGCTCGGACAGATACGAGCAGTACTTC.

The rearrangement uses TRBV5-1 and TRBJ2-3; a possible D gene is TRBD2 (5 bases). The germline CDR1 and CDR2 sequences are SGHRS and YFSETQ. This CDR3 contains 14 residues. Trimming removed 0 bases from V and 2 bases from J, with 7 bases in between. CDR3 nucleotide sequence: TGCGCCAGCAGCTTGGGACTAATCACAGATACGCAGTATTTT. Translated, it gives CASSLGLITDTQYF.

The chain employs TRBV6-5 and TRBJ1-2; TRBD1 might be the D (6 bases). CDR1 is MNHEY, CDR2 SVGAGI, per germline. The CDR3 sequence is 15 residues long. The V and J ends lost 8 bases and 8 bases respectively, with 24 bases between them. The CDR3, as DNA: TGTGCCAGCGGCCCTCGACAGGCCCAAGTGCAGGGCTACACCTTC. Amino acids: CASGPRQAQVQGYTF.

The CDR3 spells CASSFKTGVTYNEQFF. The CDR3 DNA is TGTGCCAGCAGCTTCAAAACAGGGGTGACCTACAATGAGCAGTTCTTC. The chain joins TRBV7-2 to TRBJ2-1; 7 nucleotides align to TRBD1. The CDR3 has 16 amino acids. Unmatched junction bases numbered 7, after V lost 3 bases and J lost 2 bases. CDR1 SGHTA and CDR2 FQGNSA come from the germline V gene.

This sequence joins TRBV18 and TRBJ2-3; TRBD1 matches 7 bases. The ends lost 6 bases at V and 0 bases at J; junction bases unmatched: 12. Per the germline V gene, CDR1 is KGHSH and CDR2 is LQKENI. The CDR3 spans 17 residues. The CDR3 DNA follows: TGTGCCAGCTCGGGAGAGAACAGGGGAACTAGCACAGATACGCAGTATTTT. Translation: CASSGENRGTSTDTQYF.